The 8 T cell receptor beta chains given below trace back to one sample, sequenced in a study of relationships among human T cell subsets. Th1 cells were collected as flow-through following bead selections for CD25, CD56 and CD294. TCR alpha and beta CDR3s were amplified from mRNA by semiquantitative ARM-PCR. Tagged nested gene-specific primers were used first, then communal superprimers amplified exponentially. TCRdb re-called the multiplex PCR reads through MiXCR, storing one row per CDR3 protein. The data contain 10,000 to 15,000 distinct CDR3 sequences, approximately 67% of them seen just once; the ten biggest clones take up around 27%. The sequenced sample was CD4+ Th1 cells sorted from blood. All receptors derive from a man aged 40-49 years in good health.

This clonotype was counted between two and nine times. V gene TRBV20-1 combines with J gene TRBJ2-1; D gene ambiguous. Germline V gene lookup returns CDR1 DFQATT and CDR2 SNEGSKA (reference sequence). The CDR3 length is 13 residues. V was trimmed by 4 bases and J by 5 bases, leaving 12 bases between them. The DNA for the CDR3 is TGCAGTGCTACGACCTCTTCCCACAATGAGCAGTTCTTC. This translates into CSATTSSHNEQFF.

This clonotype was detected only a few times. This rearrangement joins TRBV12-3 or TRBV12-4 to TRBJ2-3; the match to TRBD2 covers 8 bases. The CDR3 contains 14 residues. Unmatched junction bases numbered 2, after V lost 6 bases and J lost 0 bases. The CDR3 loop reads CASRGLASTDTQYF. CDR3 coding DNA: TGTGCCAGCAGAGGACTAGCTAGCACAGATACGCAGTATTTT.

The chain uses TRBV20-1 and TRBJ2-7, with 8 nucleotides matching TRBD2. CDR3 length: 14 amino acids. Germline CDR1 DFQATT, CDR2 SNEGSKA (reference sequence). With V trimmed by 7 bases and J by 5 bases, 13 bases remained unmatched. CDR3 loop: CSVSSLAGAHEQYF. CDR3 sequence (DNA): TGCAGTGTCAGCTCTCTAGCGGGCGCCCACGAGCAGTACTTC.

The chain uses TRBV11-2 and TRBJ2-2; D remains unclear. V was shortened by 2 bases and J by 1 base, with 8 bases between the two germline ends. This CDR3 has 15 amino acids. The germline V gene has CDR1 SGHAT and CDR2 FQNNGV. DNA of the CDR3: TGTGCCAGCAGCTTACAAGGGCTGAACACCGGGGAGCTGTTTTTT. It translates to CASSLQGLNTGELFF.

The chain recombines TRBV7-9 with TRBJ2-1; 10 bases line up with TRBD2. CDR1 and CDR2 (germline): SEHNR, FQNEAQ (reference sequence). This CDR3 comprises 15 residues. V trimming: 4 bases; J trimming: 7 bases; junction bases outside the gene matches: 7. The CDR3: CASSSASGRRNEQFF. The CDR3 DNA reads TGTGCCAGCAGCTCGGCTAGCGGGAGAAGGAATGAGCAGTTCTTC.

The rearrangement uses TRBV7-2 and TRBJ2-1; D is undetermined. The CDR3 loop spans 13 amino acids. Germline V CDR1 and CDR2: SGHTA, FQGNSA. V lost 1 base, J lost 7 bases, and 8 bases lay in between. CDR3 residues: CASSLESGNEQFF. The CDR3 coding sequence is TGTGCCAGCAGCTTAGAGAGTGGAAATGAGCAGTTCTTC. The whole variable domain, remainder taken from reference TRBV7-2 and TRBJ2-1, is GAGVSQSPSNKVTEKGKDVELRCDPISGHTALYWYRQSLGQGLEFLIYFQGNSAPDKSGLPSDRFSAERTGGSVSTLTIQRTQQEDSAVYLCASSLESGNEQFFGPGTRLTVL.

This clonotype was detected only a few times. CDR3 sequence (DNA): TGTGCCAGCAGCTCCGCGGTATATAATTCACCCCTCCACTTT. Amino acids: CASSSAVYNSPLHF. This sequence joins TRBV5-6 and TRBJ1-6; no definite D call. Germline V gene data show CDR1 as SGHDT and CDR2 as YYEEEE. Trimming stripped 3 bases from V and 4 bases from J, with 8 bases between. The CDR3 is 14 amino acids. The full variable domain, rest sourced from reference TRBV5-6 and TRBJ1-6, is DAGVTQSPTHLIKTRGQQVTLRCSPKSGHDTVSWYQQALGQGPQFIFQYYEEEERQRGNFPDRFSGHQFPNYSSELNVNALLLGDSALYLCASSSAVYNSPLHFGNGTRLTVT.

J is TRBJ1-5 and V is TRBV28; D remains unclear. CDR3 length: 12 residues. Trimming shortened V by 6 bases and J by 5 bases, and 8 bases separated the two germline ends. CDR1 is MDHEN, CDR2 SYDVKM, per germline. The CDR3: CASRDMDQPQHF. DNA for the CDR3: TGTGCCAGCAGAGACATGGATCAGCCCCAGCATTTT.